A selection of T cell receptor beta chains follows, all from one sample in a study of T cells in Graves' hyperthyroidism and ophthalmopathy. MiXCR was run by TCRdb on the multiplex PCR reads, yielding one entry per CDR3 protein. The repertoire holds fewer than 500,000 distinct CDR3 sequences, with around an eighth as singletons. Sequenced sample: blood. The receptor set was obtained from a man aged 25-45 years with Graves' hyperthyroidism that later progressed to Graves' ophthalmopathy. Each CDR3 is given with its conserved first and last residue. Each record gives: V gene, D gene, J gene, CDR3 protein. A D gene is named only where the DNA matches it firmly.

TRBV19	.	TRBJ1-2	CASSTPGGGSYGYTF
TRBV24-1	.	TRBJ2-1	CATESYNEQFF
TRBV6-2/TRBV6-3	TRBD1	TRBJ2-5	CASSYGDRQGVWKTQYF
TRBV7-3	TRBD1	TRBJ2-2	CASSPQTGPLTGELFF
TRBV9	.	TRBJ2-2	CASSGLKGGAINTGELFF
TRBV7-9	.	TRBJ1-2	CASSYAQGYYGYTF
TRBV11-2	.	TRBJ2-5	CASSYLRPRALQETQYF
TRBV13	.	TRBJ1-6	CASTDYNSPLHF
TRBV20-1	.	TRBJ1-2	CSARSSGAHGYTF
TRBV20-1	.	TRBJ2-2	CSARDTPGGGGTGELFF
TRBV4-1	.	TRBJ1-2	CASSQDGAGAYGYTF
TRBV20-1	TRBD2	TRBJ2-7	CSAETSGPDEQYF
TRBV6-1	.	TRBJ1-1	CASSIRNTEAFF
TRBV9	.	TRBJ1-2	CASSPRTVNYGYTF
TRBV12-3/TRBV12-4	.	TRBJ2-5	CASMESIRETQYF
TRBV2	.	TRBJ2-7	CASSAGYSKHYEQYF
TRBV20-1	TRBD2	TRBJ2-1	CSARATSGGYNEQFF
TRBV5-1	.	TRBJ1-5	CASSLGWVEGDQPQHF
TRBV6-1	.	TRBJ1-6	CASRGTEFSPLHF
TRBV5-1	.	TRBJ2-2	CASSSGDTGELFF
TRBV20-1	.	TRBJ1-1	CSARDTSLAVNTEAFF
TRBV28	.	TRBJ1-3	CASSLGATFSGNTIYF
TRBV28	.	TRBJ1-5	CASTLRSGSNQPQHF
TRBV20-1	.	TRBJ2-4	CSAHGRGPKNIQYF
TRBV19	TRBD1	TRBJ1-5	CASSIGDRGYSNQPQHF
TRBV28	.	TRBJ2-5	CASRSTGPKDRIGTQYF
TRBV7-8	.	TRBJ2-1	CASSGQSSSYNEQFF
TRBV7-9	.	TRBJ1-6	CASSSALRHRDGFYNSPLHF
TRBV12-5	.	TRBJ1-3	CASGSGLFLSGNTIYF
TRBV7-7	TRBD1	TRBJ2-2	CASSTRTGGGELFF
TRBV15	.	TRBJ2-7	CATSREGVGYEQYF
TRBV7-9	.	TRBJ1-1	CASSLAQMKNTEAFF
TRBV4-1	TRBD2	TRBJ2-3	CASSPRTSGPVDTQYF
TRBV30	.	TRBJ1-2	CAGYRDLGYTF
TRBV9	TRBD1	TRBJ1-2	CASSGTGANYGYTF
TRBV18	.	TRBJ1-4	CASSPQGRNTEKLFF
TRBV5-1	.	TRBJ1-6	CASSLESGGTNSPLHF
TRBV24-1	TRBD2	TRBJ2-1	CATSDPGTSANNEQFF
TRBV15	TRBD1	TRBJ2-7	CAISKRTGPYEQYF
TRBV10-1	.	TRBJ1-5	CASIGRPKGYNQPQHF
TRBV20-1	TRBD1	TRBJ2-7	CSARQGNYEQYF